A single sample is the source of the 26 T cell receptor beta chains below, sequenced in a study of early stage breast cancer tumors. The assay was immunoSEQ multiplex PCR, and TCRdb's table has in-frame clones only and misses some. The table includes some 5,800 clones, around 73% detected once. Sequencing input: normal breast tissue next to the tumor. The receptors come from a person aged 35 to 50 with breast cancer.

For the CDR3, the DNA is TGTGCCACCAGCAGGACAGGGATGACGACTAATGAAAAACTGTTTTTT. Residues: CATSRTGMTTNEKLFF. V is TRBV15 and J is TRBJ1-4, with 7 bases that match TRBD1. Germline-derived CDR1 and CDR2 are LNHNV and YYDKDF (reference sequence). The CDR3 has 16 residues. Trimming took 3 bases from V and 2 from J; bases not matched to a gene: 6.

This clone was detected a few times. The chain carries TRBV19 and TRBJ2-5; 9 nucleotides align to TRBD1. Germline CDR1 LNHDA, CDR2 SQIVND (reference sequence). This CDR3 region has 15 residues. V lost 7 bases to trimming and J lost 1 base; unmatched junction nucleotides: 7. CDR3 protein: CASKPQGAGQETQYF. The CDR3 DNA sequence: TGTGCCAGTAAACCACAGGGGGCGGGCCAAGAGACCCAGTACTTC.

The chain uses TRBV27 and TRBJ1-5; D is uncertain. The CDR3 contains 11 residues. Per germline, CDR1 MNHEY and CDR2 SMNVEV (reference sequence). V shed 3 bases and J shed 3 bases, with 0 bases lying between them. CDR3 sequence reads: CASSFNQPQHF. CDR3 in DNA: TGTGCCAGCAGTTTCAATCAGCCCCAGCATTTT.

CDR3 protein: CASRKSGTLNEQFF. The CDR3 DNA reads as TGTGCCAGCAGAAAGTCGGGGACCCTAAATGAGCAGTTCTTC. The chain is built from TRBV5-4 and TRBJ2-1; D assignment may be TRBD1 or TRBD2 (5 bases each). The CDR3 extends over 14 amino acids. Germline V gene data show CDR1 as SGHNT and CDR2 as YYREEE (reference sequence). V was cut by 5 bases and J by 7 bases, with 16 bases left in between.

The V call is TRBV15, the J call TRBJ1-2, with D perhaps TRBD1 (5 bases). Germline V gives CDR1 LNHNV, CDR2 YYDKDF (reference sequence). This CDR3 is built from 15 residues. V gave up 0 bases and J gave up 2 bases, with 10 bases separating them. CDR3 loop: CATSRDVGPNYGYTF. The CDR3 bases are TGTGCCACCAGCAGAGATGTGGGACCGAACTATGGCTACACCTTC.

The chain carries TRBV21-1 and TRBJ2-3; the D call in the table, TRBD1, was not verified against the DNA. TRBV21-1 is annotated as a pseudogene. The CDR3 is 15 residues long. Written as DNA, the CDR3 is TGTGCCAGCAGCAAAGCGCAGCCGACAGTAGATACGCAGTATTTT. This translates into CASSKAQPTVDTQYF.

This clone was seen a single time. V gene TRBV16 combines with J gene TRBJ2-1, with D maybe TRBD1 (6 bases). Germline-derived CDR1 and CDR2 are KGHSY and FQNENV. The germline V and J ends were trimmed by 2 bases and 8 bases, with 13 bases remaining between them. CDR3 length: 14 residues. CDR3 region: CASSQNTQGHEQFF. The CDR3 coding sequence is TGTGCCAGCAGCCAAAATACACAGGGCCATGAGCAGTTCTTC.

The chain is built from TRBV6-1 and TRBJ1-5; D unresolved. This CDR3 is 15 amino acids long. Deletions cut 1 base from V and 0 bases from J, with 7 bases between. Germline V CDR1 and CDR2: MNHNS, SASEGT. CDR3 sequence: CASSEVRVSNQPQHF. DNA for the CDR3: TGTGCCAGCAGTGAAGTAAGGGTTAGCAATCAGCCCCAGCATTTT.

This chain's CDR3 is CASSLEGLAVTTDTQYF. The CDR3, as DNA: TGTGCCAGCAGCTTAGAGGGCCTAGCGGTAACCACAGATACGCAGTATTTT. V gene TRBV7-9 combines with J gene TRBJ2-3; 7 bases align to TRBD2. V shed 1 base, J shed 2 bases, and the junction held 9 bases outside the gene matches. Germline V gives CDR1 SEHNR, CDR2 FQNEAQ (reference sequence). The CDR3 is made up of 17 amino acids.

The chain links TRBV6-5 to TRBJ1-1; D is undetermined. The CDR3 covers 14 residues. The V gene lost 2 bases and the J gene lost 6 bases, with 13 bases spanning the gap. Germline V gene data show CDR1 as MNHEY and CDR2 as SVGAGI. CDR3 amino acids: CASSYREKSPEAFF. As DNA, the CDR3 is TGTGCCAGCAGTTACCGAGAGAAAAGCCCTGAAGCTTTCTTT.

The chain employs TRBV27 and TRBJ1-1, with D maybe TRBD1 (6 bases). The CDR3 spans 13 residues. The ends were cut back, 2 bases at V and 6 bases at J, with 10 bases in the middle. Germline V gives CDR1 MNHEY, CDR2 SMNVEV (reference sequence). The CDR3 sequence: CASSLRWGPEAFF. In DNA form, the CDR3 reads TGTGCCAGCAGTTTAAGGTGGGGGCCTGAAGCTTTCTTT.

In its sample, this clone was seen once. The rearrangement uses TRBV30 and TRBJ2-4; no reliable D call. Trimming removed 0 bases from V and 4 bases from J, with 7 bases in between. The germline V gene encodes CDR1 GTSNPN and CDR2 SVGIG (reference sequence). The CDR3 extends over 13 amino acids. The CDR3 protein is CAWSVMGKNIQYF. The CDR3 coding sequence is TGTGCCTGGAGTGTAATGGGGAAAAACATTCAGTACTTC.

This rearrangement joins TRBV2 to TRBJ2-5; D unclear. This CDR3 has 15 amino acids. CDR1 is SNHLY, CDR2 FYNNEI, per germline. V lost 7 bases and J 1 base, leaving 16 bases between the germline ends. The CDR3 sequence: CASMRDSLLQETQYF. The CDR3 DNA is TGTGCCAGCATGAGAGATTCCCTCCTCCAAGAGACCCAGTACTTC.

The chain recombines TRBV9 with TRBJ2-3; no definite D call. Germline CDR1 reads SGDLS; CDR2 reads YYNGEE. The germline V and J ends were trimmed by 4 bases and 3 bases, with 12 bases remaining between them. The CDR3 is 14 residues long. The CDR3 loop reads CASSPIFRTDTQYF. DNA for the CDR3: TGTGCCAGCAGCCCTATCTTTAGGACAGATACGCAGTATTTT. Full variable domain (missing parts from reference TRBV9 and TRBJ2-3): DSGVTQTPKHLITATGQRVTLRCSPRSGDLSVYWYQQSLDQGLQFLIQYYNGEERAKGNILERFSAQQFPDLHSELNLSSLELGDSALYFCASSPIFRTDTQYFGPGTRLTVL.

The chain carries TRBV7-9 and TRBJ1-1, with a weak D call TRBD1 (5 bases). From germline, CDR1 is SEHNR and CDR2 FQNEAQ (reference sequence). This CDR3 has 15 amino acids. V dropped 6 bases and J dropped 4 bases, with 18 bases sitting between them. The chain's CDR3 is CASRNKQGSFTEAFF. CDR3 DNA: TGTGCCAGCAGGAATAAGCAGGGAAGTTTCACTGAAGCTTTCTTT.

The V gene is TRBV10-3, the J gene TRBJ2-7, with a weak D call TRBD2 (6 bases). The CDR3 consists of 15 residues. Germline V gives CDR1 ENHRY, CDR2 SYGVKD. Trimming removed 4 bases at V and 0 bases at J, with 13 bases between. CDR3 loop: CAISALAFDSYEQYF. As DNA, the CDR3 is TGTGCCATCAGTGCGCTAGCGTTTGACTCCTACGAGCAGTACTTC.

This clone was observed a few times. V usage is TRBV7-9 and J usage is TRBJ2-7; TRBD1 matches at 7 bases. Germline-derived CDR1 and CDR2 are SEHNR and FQNEAQ (reference sequence). The CDR3 extends over 15 amino acids. V lost 0 bases and J lost 5; bases outside the gene matches: 7. The DNA for the CDR3 is TGTGCCAGCAGCTTAGCGCCGTACAGGGGCAACGAGCAGTACTTC. Its translation is CASSLAPYRGNEQYF. Variable domain in full (rest from reference TRBV7-9 and TRBJ2-7): DTGVSQNPRHKITKRGQNVTFRCDPISEHNRLYWYRQTLGQGPEFLTYFQNEAQLEKSRLLSDRFSAERPKGSFSTLEIQRTEQGDSAMYLCASSLAPYRGNEQYFGPGTRLTVT.

This clone was seen only a few times. The chain is built from TRBV30 and TRBJ2-3; the D is unclear. This CDR3 comprises 13 residues. Germline loops: CDR1 GTSNPN, CDR2 SVGIG (reference sequence). Trimming cost V 1 base and J 0 bases, with 5 bases left between them. CDR3 residues: CAWSAISTDTQYF. The CDR3 region has the DNA TGTGCCTGGAGTGCGATTAGCACAGATACGCAGTATTTT.

V usage is TRBV7-3 and J usage is TRBJ1-1, with D unresolved. Germline V gives CDR1 SGHTA, CDR2 FQGTGA. Trimming took 4 bases from V and 3 from J, leaving 9 bases between them. This CDR3 has 13 residues. The CDR3 nucleotides are TGTGCCAGCAGCTCGACAAGGGACACTGAAGCTTTCTTT. This translates into CASSSTRDTEAFF.

The chain combines TRBV7-2 with TRBJ2-1; 9 bases are a match to TRBD2. The ends lost 1 base at V and 9 bases at J; junction bases unmatched: 7. The CDR3 runs to 15 residues. Germline lookup yields CDR1 SGHTA and CDR2 FQGNSA. CDR3 DNA sequence: TGTGCCAGCAGCTTAGTTGGCGGGAGGGCCGGTGAGCAGTTCTTC. It translates to CASSLVGGRAGEQFF.

This clone was observed a few times. V gene TRBV7-9 combines with J gene TRBJ2-7; D gene ambiguous. With 1 base removed from V and 5 bases from J, the gap between germline ends came to 18 bases. The length of the CDR3 is 16 residues. In germline, CDR1 is SEHNR, CDR2 FQNEAQ (reference sequence). The CDR3, as DNA: TGTGCCAGCAGCTTAGAATCATCGTTAGTACGCCACGAGCAGTACTTC. This translates into CASSLESSLVRHEQYF. The complete variable domain, with remaining parts taken from reference TRBV7-9 and TRBJ2-7, reads DTGVSQNPRHKITKRGQNVTFRCDPISEHNRLYWYRQTLGQGPEFLTYFQNEAQLEKSRLLSDRFSAERPKGSFSTLEIQRTEQGDSAMYLCASSLESSLVRHEQYFGPGTRLTVT.

The chain combines TRBV6-1 with TRBJ2-7; D gene ambiguous. The CDR3 runs 13 residues. Germline CDR1 and CDR2: MNHNS and SASEGT. V was shortened by 5 bases and J by 2 bases, with 10 bases between the two germline ends. The CDR3 region has the DNA TGTGCCAGCAGTCCGGACCTCACCTACGAGCAGTACTTC. It specifies CASSPDLTYEQYF.

V and J are TRBV5-1 and TRBJ2-7; no firm D call. Trimming removed 4 bases from V and 3 bases from J, with 8 bases in between. The CDR3 totals 12 residues. CDR1 is SGHRS, CDR2 YFSETQ, per germline. CDR3 sequence reads: CASSKQGYEQYF. The DNA for the CDR3 is TGCGCCAGCAGCAAACAAGGCTACGAGCAGTACTTC.

This sequence joins TRBV5-1 and TRBJ1-4; 8 nucleotides agree with TRBD1. Germline V gene lookup returns CDR1 SGHRS and CDR2 YFSETQ. The trim removed 3 bases at V and 3 bases at J, leaving 4 bases unmatched. There are 15 residues in the CDR3. The CDR3 loop is CASSSQGAANEKLFF. For the CDR3, the DNA is TGCGCCAGCAGCTCCCAGGGGGCAGCTAATGAAAAACTGTTTTTT.

The chain uses TRBV4-2 and TRBJ2-1; D gene ambiguous. CDR1 and CDR2 from the germline V gene are LGHNA and YNFKEQ. This CDR3 region has 12 residues. Trimming shortened V by 2 bases and J by 5 bases, and 4 bases separated the two germline ends. Written as DNA, the CDR3 is TGTGCCAGCAGCCAAAGGAACAATGAGCAGTTCTTC. This gives the protein CASSQRNNEQFF.

The V gene is TRBV5-1, the J gene TRBJ1-5; tentative D call: TRBD1 (5 bases). Trimming left V 2 bases short and J 4 bases short, with 13 bases between. Germline V gene sequence: CDR1 SGHRS, CDR2 YFSETQ. CDR3 length equals 15 residues. The CDR3 DNA reads TGCGCCAGCAGCTTAAGGGGCGAATGGAATCAGCCCCAGCATTTT. It yields the protein CASSLRGEWNQPQHF.